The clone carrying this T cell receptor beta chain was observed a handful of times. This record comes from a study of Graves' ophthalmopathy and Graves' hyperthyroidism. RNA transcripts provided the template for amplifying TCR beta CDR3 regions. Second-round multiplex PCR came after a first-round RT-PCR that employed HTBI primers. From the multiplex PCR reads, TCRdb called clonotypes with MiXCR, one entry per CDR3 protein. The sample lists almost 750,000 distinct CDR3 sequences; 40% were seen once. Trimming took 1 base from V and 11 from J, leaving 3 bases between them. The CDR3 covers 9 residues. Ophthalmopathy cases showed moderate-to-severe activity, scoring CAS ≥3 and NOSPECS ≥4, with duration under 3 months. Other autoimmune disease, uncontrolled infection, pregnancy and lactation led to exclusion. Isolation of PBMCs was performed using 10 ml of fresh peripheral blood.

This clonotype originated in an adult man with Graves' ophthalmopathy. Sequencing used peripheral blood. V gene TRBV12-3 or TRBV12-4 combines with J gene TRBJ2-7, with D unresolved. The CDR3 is CASSLDKYF. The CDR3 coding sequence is TGTGCCAGCAGTTTAGACAAGTACTTC.